The present entry profiles one T cell receptor (beta chain) with its context. The sample comes from a study of blood T cell repertoires in COVID-19. Looking at the study overall: Specimens from acute and convalescent COVID-19 originated in the United States, Italy and Spain. Sample material is recorded as cDNA or gDNA derived from T cells, B-cell-depleted T cells, or PBMCs.

During active infection, Seattle patients enrolled and were then monitored through disease. Germline V CDR1 and CDR2: SQVTM, ANQGSEA. V trimming: 6 bases; J trimming: 6 bases; junction bases outside the gene matches: 14. The CDR3 has 15 residues. Study processing details: Counts of nucleated cells, estimated from reference gene primer amplification, were obtained. Only in-frame clones appear in the TCRdb table, and some are missing; sequencing was by immunoSEQ multiplex PCR. V, J and clone size were drawn from that table, and D and trimming were deduced from the DNA. The table shows around 160,000 clones, with around 89% occurring only once.

This TCR was sampled from a man between 18 and 35 years old with COVID-19, enrolled during active disease. The sample comprised peripheral blood. The chain carries TRBV29-1 and TRBJ1-2; 9 bases fit TRBD1. The chain's CDR3 is CSVSGTGLTLNGYTF. The CDR3 DNA reads as TGCAGCGTCTCCGGGACAGGGCTTACTCTGAATGGCTACACCTTC.